This is a list of T cell receptor beta chains from one sample in a study of blood T cell repertoires in COVID-19. Data came from immunoSEQ multiplex PCR; TCRdb stores just in-frame clones and leaves some out. The table shows some 270,000 clones, with 86% occurring only once. The sample taken for sequencing was peripheral blood. Receptor source: a woman of 80 years or more with COVID-19, enrolled during active disease. The CDR3 runs from the conserved cysteine through the conserved F or W. Fields, in order: V gene, J gene, clone size, D gene, CDR3 DNA, CDR3 protein. The D gene is left open where the match is weak. Only part of the rows carry a size: once, few, many, or a class if the clone is expanded.

v_call: TRBV28
j_call: TRBJ1-2
clone_size: .
d_call: .
cdr3_nt: TGTGCCAGCAGGCCTCTACTAAACCCGACGGGCTATGGCTACACCTTC
cdr3_aa: CASRPLLNPTGYGYTF

v_call: TRBV6-4
j_call: TRBJ1-1
clone_size: few
d_call: .
cdr3_nt: TGTGCCAGCAGTGGAACAGCGGACCGGACTGAAGCTTTCTTT
cdr3_aa: CASSGTADRTEAFF

v_call: TRBV29-1
j_call: TRBJ1-5
clone_size: .
d_call: .
cdr3_nt: TGCAGCACTGGGGGGAGTCCCAATCAGCCCCAGCATTTT
cdr3_aa: CSTGGSPNQPQHF

v_call: TRBV29-1
j_call: TRBJ1-1
clone_size: .
d_call: .
cdr3_nt: TGCAGCGTTGAAAGGGGGAGGGTCACTGAAGCTTTCTTT
cdr3_aa: CSVERGRVTEAFF

v_call: TRBV10-3
j_call: TRBJ1-2
clone_size: few
d_call: TRBD1
cdr3_nt: TGTGCCATCGGCCGGGACAGAGATGGCTACACCTTC
cdr3_aa: CAIGRDRDGYTF

v_call: TRBV2
j_call: TRBJ1-6
clone_size: .
d_call: .
cdr3_nt: TGTGCCAGCAGGGACGGAGGAATTAGGTCACCCCTCCACTTT
cdr3_aa: CASRDGGIRSPLHF

v_call: TRBV28
j_call: TRBJ1-1
clone_size: .
d_call: TRBD1
cdr3_nt: TGTGCCGGGACAGCTGGATTGAACACTGAAGCTTTCTTT
cdr3_aa: CAGTAGLNTEAFF

v_call: TRBV28
j_call: TRBJ2-7
clone_size: .
d_call: .
cdr3_nt: TGTGCCAGCACCATATTGGCGGGGGCCAACTACGAGCAGTACTTC
cdr3_aa: CASTILAGANYEQYF

v_call: TRBV27
j_call: TRBJ1-1
clone_size: .
d_call: .
cdr3_nt: TGTGCCAGCAGTTTCGGCCCCGGGGGCACTGAAGCTTTCTTT
cdr3_aa: CASSFGPGGTEAFF

v_call: TRBV7-2
j_call: TRBJ2-1
clone_size: .
d_call: TRBD2
cdr3_nt: TGTGCCAGCAGAGTAGCGGGGGCCCTGTCCTACAATGAGCAGTTCTTC
cdr3_aa: CASRVAGALSYNEQFF

v_call: TRBV12-3/TRBV12-4
j_call: TRBJ2-1
clone_size: .
d_call: .
cdr3_nt: TGTGCCAGCAGTTCCTTGAGGTACAATGAGCAGTTCTTC
cdr3_aa: CASSSLRYNEQFF

v_call: TRBV23-1
j_call: TRBJ2-3
clone_size: .
d_call: .
cdr3_nt: TGCGCCAGCAGTCAAACGGTGAACCCCCGGGTTCCGGATACGCAGTATTTT
cdr3_aa: CASSQTVNPRVPDTQYF

v_call: TRBV10-3
j_call: TRBJ1-5
clone_size: few
d_call: .
cdr3_nt: TGTGCCATCAGGCCAGCGGGGGCGGAAAATCAGCCCCAGCATTTT
cdr3_aa: CAIRPAGAENQPQHF

v_call: TRBV5-1
j_call: TRBJ1-3
clone_size: .
d_call: .
cdr3_nt: TGCGCCAGCAGCTTGGCGGGGACTGGAAACACCATATATTTT
cdr3_aa: CASSLAGTGNTIYF

v_call: TRBV5-1
j_call: TRBJ1-4
clone_size: .
d_call: .
cdr3_nt: TGCGCCAGCAGCCCCGGGACAACCCAAGAAAAACTGTTTTTT
cdr3_aa: CASSPGTTQEKLFF

v_call: TRBV4-1
j_call: TRBJ1-1
clone_size: .
d_call: .
cdr3_nt: TGCGCCAGCAGCGCTCAGGGAAACACTGAAGCTTTCTTT
cdr3_aa: CASSAQGNTEAFF

v_call: TRBV28
j_call: TRBJ1-2
clone_size: .
d_call: TRBD1
cdr3_nt: TGTGCCAGCAGTTTCGACAGGGCGGCTGGCTACACCTTC
cdr3_aa: CASSFDRAAGYTF

v_call: TRBV5-1
j_call: TRBJ2-3
clone_size: .
d_call: TRBD2
cdr3_nt: TGCGCCAGCAGCTACGGACTAGCGGAGAGCACAGATACGCAGTATTTT
cdr3_aa: CASSYGLAESTDTQYF

v_call: TRBV5-1
j_call: TRBJ2-7
clone_size: .
d_call: .
cdr3_nt: TGCGCCAGCAGCGCCGGCCGACAGGATGCCTACGAGCAGTACTTC
cdr3_aa: CASSAGRQDAYEQYF

v_call: TRBV24-1
j_call: TRBJ1-2
clone_size: .
d_call: TRBD1
cdr3_nt: TGTGCCACCAGTGATTCCTCTACGACAGGGTCTGGCTACACCTTC
cdr3_aa: CATSDSSTTGSGYTF

v_call: TRBV2
j_call: TRBJ1-4
clone_size: .
d_call: .
cdr3_nt: TGTGCCAGCACACCGTGGGGCGGAAATGAAAAACTGTTTTTT
cdr3_aa: CASTPWGGNEKLFF

v_call: TRBV12-2
j_call: TRBJ1-6
clone_size: .
d_call: .
cdr3_nt: TGTGCAAGTCGCGGTCTGGGACAGTATAATTCACCCCTCCACTTT
cdr3_aa: CASRGLGQYNSPLHF

v_call: TRBV13
j_call: TRBJ2-2
clone_size: .
d_call: TRBD1
cdr3_nt: TGTGCCAGCAGCTTGGGACAGGGGGGGGAGCTGTTTTTT
cdr3_aa: CASSLGQGGELFF

v_call: TRBV7-3
j_call: TRBJ2-2
clone_size: once
d_call: TRBD1
cdr3_nt: TGTGCCAGCAGCTCCGGACAGGGGGGAACCGGGGAGCTGTTTTTT
cdr3_aa: CASSSGQGGTGELFF

v_call: TRBV7-2
j_call: TRBJ2-2
clone_size: .
d_call: TRBD2
cdr3_nt: TGTGCCAGCAGCTTAGGGACTAGCGTCGGGGAGCTGTTTTTT
cdr3_aa: CASSLGTSVGELFF

v_call: TRBV11-2
j_call: TRBJ2-5
clone_size: .
d_call: TRBD2
cdr3_nt: TGTGCCAGCAGCTTTTCTAGCGGGGCCCTCCAAGAGACCCAGTACTTC
cdr3_aa: CASSFSSGALQETQYF

v_call: TRBV20-1
j_call: TRBJ2-3
clone_size: .
d_call: TRBD2
cdr3_nt: TGCAGTGCTAGTCCGGGACTAGGGACCAATACGCAGTATTTT
cdr3_aa: CSASPGLGTNTQYF